The clone carrying this TCR beta chain was observed once. The CDR3 spans 14 residues. The V and J ends lost 4 bases and 6 bases respectively, with 14 bases between them. From germline, CDR1 is SGHDT and CDR2 YYEEEE. These data are taken from a study of cytomegalovirus exposure and HLA in healthy donors. The PCR was carried out with 60 Vbeta primers and 13 Jbeta primers. Clones were sequenced by immunoSEQ multiplex PCR, and TCRdb holds only the in-frame ones, with some missing. The sample has tens of thousands of clones, 85% to 95% seen once. The chain carries TRBV5-6 and TRBJ2-1; D not certain. Sample: PBMCs. This clonotype originated in a woman between 18 and 29 years old in good health and CMV-seronegative. The CDR3 loop reads CASSPMQAINEQFF. The CDR3 DNA is TGTGCCAGCAGCCCTATGCAGGCAATCAATGAGCAGTTCTTC.